The 15 T cell receptor beta chains below were found in one sample sequenced in a study of blood T cell repertoires in COVID-19. Here immunoSEQ multiplex PCR was the method, and the copy in TCRdb shows in-frame clones only, minus some. The sample carries tens of thousands of clones, approximately 90% recorded once. Sequenced sample: peripheral blood. These receptors all come from a man between 65 and 80 years old with acute or convalescent COVID-19.

V gene TRBV5-8 combines with J gene TRBJ1-5; weak D call: TRBD1 (6 bases). The length of the CDR3 is 15 residues. V lost 2 bases and J 4 bases, leaving 13 bases between the germline ends. Germline V gives CDR1 SGHTS, CDR2 YDEGEE. The CDR3 spells CASSFTKGGNQPQHF. CDR3 nucleotides: TGTGCCAGCAGCTTCACAAAAGGGGGAAATCAGCCCCAGCATTTT.

This chain connects TRBV2 to TRBJ2-2; TRBD1 matches 8 bases. J was trimmed by 7 bases and V by 8 bases; bases with no gene match: 6. The CDR3 is 13 amino acids. Looked up from germline, CDR1 is SNHLY and CDR2 is FYNNEI. The CDR3 DNA reads TGTGCCAGCTCCCGACAGGGGTTCGGGGAGCTGTTTTTT. Its translation is CASSRQGFGELFF.

The V and J genes are TRBV29-1 and TRBJ1-2, with D possibly TRBD1 on 5 matching bases. V gave up 7 bases and J gave up 8 bases, with 8 bases separating them. The V gene's germline CDR1 is SQVTM and CDR2 ANQGSEA. The CDR3 is made up of 9 amino acids. CDR3 protein: CSGGGGYTF. Written as DNA, the CDR3 is TGCAGCGGCGGGGGGGGCTACACCTTC.

The V call is TRBV10-1, the J call TRBJ1-3; D is undetermined. There are 13 residues in the CDR3. Germline V gene lookup returns CDR1 WNHNN and CDR2 SYGVQD (reference sequence). The V and J ends lost 11 bases and 0 bases respectively, with 11 bases between them. CDR3 in amino acids: CARKGASGNTIYF. As DNA, the CDR3 is TGCGCCCGTAAGGGAGCCTCTGGAAACACCATATATTTT.

The rearrangement links TRBV19 to TRBJ1-1; D is undetermined. Trimming took 5 bases from V and 0 from J, leaving 16 bases between them. Germline CDR1 is LNHDA and CDR2 is SQIVND (reference sequence). CDR3 length: 16 residues. The CDR3 bases are TGTGCCAGTAGTTTGGCGACCCGCGACTTGAACACTGAAGCTTTCTTT. It translates to CASSLATRDLNTEAFF.

The CDR3 DNA sequence: TGTGCCAGCAGCCAAGAAGCGGGGGCCGGAGATGAGCAGTTCTTC. Encoded protein: CASSQEAGAGDEQFF. The chain has TRBV4-2 and TRBJ2-1, with 8 positions matching TRBD2. This CDR3 is built from 15 residues. CDR1 and CDR2 (germline): LGHNA, YNFKEQ. The V gene end was trimmed by 0 bases and the J gene end by 8 bases; junction bases not matched to a gene: 6.

The sample holds one count of this clone. CDR3: CASSLAGGLYEQYF. The DNA for the CDR3 is TGTGCCAGCAGCTTAGCGGGGGGACTCTACGAGCAGTACTTC. The rearrangement uses TRBV7-2 and TRBJ2-7, with D possibly matching TRBD2 (6 bases). V was pared by 0 bases and J by 3 bases, with 9 bases between. CDR3 size: 14 residues. The germline CDR1 and CDR2 sequences are SGHTA and FQGNSA.

V gene TRBV6-2 or TRBV6-3 combines with J gene TRBJ2-7; tentatively, D is TRBD2 (7 bases). V was shortened by 2 bases and J by 2 bases, with 13 bases between the two germline ends. Germline CDR1 reads MNHEY; CDR2 reads SVGEGT. The CDR3 covers 15 residues. CDR3 in amino acids: CASSYLRGATYEQYF. The CDR3 DNA reads TGTGCCAGCAGTTACCTACGGGGGGCGACCTACGAGCAGTACTTC.

The CDR3 coding sequence is TGTGCCAGCAGCTTAGGGCAGCCCTGGAGTAATTCACCCCTCCACTTT. This sequence encodes CASSLGQPWSNSPLHF. The genes are TRBV7-6 and TRBJ1-6; D not resolved. This CDR3 contains 16 residues. The V end was cut by 1 base, the J end by 6 bases, with 13 bases between. Germline CDR1 and CDR2: SGHVS and FNYEAQ.

The chain couples TRBV4-3 to TRBJ1-2; TRBD1 is a possible D gene (5 bases). CDR1 and CDR2 from the germline V gene are LGHNA and YSLEER. The CDR3 totals 15 residues. V lost 0 bases to trimming and J lost 0 bases, with 8 bases between them. The CDR3 is CASSQEDTTNYGYTF. The CDR3 nucleotides read TGCGCCAGCAGCCAAGAGGACACAACTAACTATGGCTACACCTTC.

The rearrangement links TRBV7-2 to TRBJ2-2; 8 positions agree with TRBD2. With V trimmed by 5 bases and J by 4 bases, 12 bases remained unmatched. The length of the CDR3 is 17 residues. Germline CDR1 SGHTA, CDR2 FQGNSA. CDR3: CASSLNGGAAATGELFF. The CDR3 DNA reads TGTGCCAGCAGCCTAAACGGGGGGGCTGCTGCCACCGGGGAGCTGTTTTTT.

The CDR3 DNA is TGTGCCAGCCACGCCCAGGGGGCAATACAGGGACCCCTCCACTTT. It codes for CASHAQGAIQGPLHF. V usage is TRBV18 and J usage is TRBJ1-6; 8 nucleotides agree with TRBD1. The CDR3 loop spans 15 amino acids. J was trimmed by 12 bases and V by 8 bases; bases with no gene match: 15. The germline V gene encodes CDR1 KGHSH and CDR2 LQKENI.

This chain links TRBV7-2 with TRBJ2-2; D is possibly TRBD1 (6 bases). Trimming shortened V by 4 bases and J by 4 bases, and 13 bases separated the two germline ends. Germline loops: CDR1 SGHTA, CDR2 FQGNSA. The CDR3 is 15 amino acids. CDR3 loop: CASSSLTGATGELFF. For the CDR3, the DNA is TGTGCCAGCAGCTCTCTGACAGGAGCCACCGGGGAGCTGTTTTTT.

This chain links TRBV10-1 with TRBJ1-1, with 9 bases lining up with TRBD1. Looked up from germline, CDR1 is WNHNN and CDR2 is SYGVQD (reference sequence). CDR3 size: 19 residues. Germline trimming cut 6 bases from V and 4 bases from J; bases unmatched to any gene: 21. The CDR3 nucleotides are TGCGCCAGCAGACCCATTGACCGGGACAGGGCGAGGGGTGGCACTGAAGCTTTCTTT. It translates to CASRPIDRDRARGGTEAFF.

The J gene is TRBJ2-3, the V gene TRBV6-5; TRBD1 matches at 12 bases. The CDR3 contains 15 residues. The J segment lost 3 bases and the V segment lost 7 bases, leaving 5 bases of the junction unmatched. Germline V gene lookup returns CDR1 MNHEY and CDR2 SVGAGI. The CDR3 sequence is CASKGQGAGTDTQYF. DNA for the CDR3: TGTGCCAGCAAGGGACAGGGGGCTGGTACAGATACGCAGTATTTT.